This T cell receptor beta chain was captured by sequencing in a study of blood T cells in healthy people across ages. General study findings and limits: Per million T cells, TCR beta diversity dropped about linearly as age rose.

A word on this clonotype: The antigen remains unidentified.

Isolating PBMCs gave at least 6.5 million of these cells per sample. Sample-barcoded 5' priming and a J-beta primer mix drove a second PCR of roughly 7 to 11 cycles. Each sample yielded at least 2.5 million CDR3-containing paired-end reads. Each CDR3 protein gets one entry after TCRdb re-called the 5' RACE reads with MiXCR. The repertoire includes about 570,000 distinct CDR3 sequences, approximately 25% of them detected once, and approximately 18% sits in the top ten. V was cut by 1 base and J by 11 bases, with 16 bases left in between. CDR3 size: 14 residues. The receptor was isolated from a woman aged 70-85 years in good health. Sequencing used blood. V usage is TRBV12-3 or TRBV12-4 and J usage is TRBJ2-3; no reliable D call. Here the CDR3 reads CASSLGVVGTQQYF. The CDR3 region has the DNA TGTGCCAGCAGTTTAGGGGTTGTAGGTACCCAGCAGTATTTT.